This TCR beta chain derives from a study of T cells after yellow fever vaccination (dated by TCRdb to about 2019). Study-wide context: Libraries from fractions with low cell numbers were prepared with the SMART-Seq v4 Ultra Low Input RNA kit. Bulk TCR alpha and beta repertoires were sequenced longitudinally to track T-cell clones before and after primary and booster YFV17D yellow fever vaccination. Two healthy male donors made up the cohort, one aged 18 to 30 years and the other aged 30 to 40 years. Blood was collected at multiple timepoints before and after primary and secondary immunization, and bulk PBMC replicates and cell subsets were isolated. The paper's findings and limits, for the study overall: Because only two donors were included in the study, the extent to which the findings can be generalized is limited. Most clones expanded after primary vaccination (about 96% of CD4 and 70% to 90% of CD8) were re-detected after the booster, suggesting that broad memory maintenance occurred. A small fraction of clonotypes appeared in both the CD4 and CD8 compartments, likely as a result of convergent recombination. Computational filtering was needed because FACS-sorted repertoires could contain abundant contaminating clonotypes from the bulk population. Compared with the primary T-cell response, the secondary T-cell response was weaker but faster, peaking on day 5 rather than day 15.

This sample was sequenced with an Illumina NovaSeq 6000. TCR cDNA was synthesized by 5'RACE template switching, through which a universal primer site and unique molecular identifiers were introduced. Priming for cDNA synthesis came from both the TCR alpha and TCR beta constant segments. Library amplification involved two PCR steps, and the second step added sample barcodes and sequencing adapters. Sequencing of libraries was done on Illumina HiSeq 2500 (2x100 bp) or NovaSeq (2x150 bp). On the authors' methods: Demultiplexing of reads and collapsing into UMI consensus sequences were performed with MIGEC, and V(D)J alignment was carried out with MiXCR. Vaccine-responding clonotypes were defined with edgeR using replicate PBMC samples, requiring FDR below 0.01 and a log2 fold change above 5 up to day 15. Each bulk clonotype received a CD4 or CD8 identity based on whether the sequenced CD4 or CD8 repertoire contained that clonotype at higher abundance. Starting from the raw public reads, TCRdb applied fastp trimming at Q25, assembled clones with MiXCR and retained in-frame beta chains. CDR3 protein sequences are deduplicated, and each keeps its most common genes and DNA. These V and J calls originate from TCRdb's pipeline instead of the authors' own analysis. Within this sample are roughly 340,000 distinct CDR3 sequences, with roughly 4.3% of them counted one time only. The ten largest make up 20% to 25% of the sample.

Ten or more counts support this clonotype. Its antigen remains unidentified. No base qualities exist here, and no much larger clone lies one base off it. Reading the label with the study, this specimen's treatment or condition is: live attenuated yellow fever vaccine strain. At each blood-draw timepoint, two biological replicates of bulk PBMCs were obtained. A standard Ficoll-Paque protocol was used to isolate PBMCs from peripheral blood. TriZol was used to extract RNA from bulk PBMCs, from CD4 and CD8 fractions, and from dextramer-positive and dextramer-negative fractions. This TCR came from a man aged 18 to 30 who received the YFV17D yellow fever vaccine. The source was PBMCs, collected 5 days after the yellow fever booster vaccination.

DNA sequence: TGTGCCAGCAGCGAGGCCGGGACAGGGGGCTCCTACGAGCAGTACGTC. This codes for CASSEAGTGGSYEQYV. The receptor chain draws on TRBV5-4 and TRBJ2-7, with 11 central nucleotides matching TRBD1. CDR1 and CDR2, looked up from the germline V gene (reference sequence), are SGHNT and YYREEE. Compared with germline, V lacks 4 bases and J lacks 0 bases; bases without a gene match: 6. From the cysteine through the valine, the CDR3 covers 16 amino acids. CDR3 DNA only is kept here, 48 bases in frame from base 1.